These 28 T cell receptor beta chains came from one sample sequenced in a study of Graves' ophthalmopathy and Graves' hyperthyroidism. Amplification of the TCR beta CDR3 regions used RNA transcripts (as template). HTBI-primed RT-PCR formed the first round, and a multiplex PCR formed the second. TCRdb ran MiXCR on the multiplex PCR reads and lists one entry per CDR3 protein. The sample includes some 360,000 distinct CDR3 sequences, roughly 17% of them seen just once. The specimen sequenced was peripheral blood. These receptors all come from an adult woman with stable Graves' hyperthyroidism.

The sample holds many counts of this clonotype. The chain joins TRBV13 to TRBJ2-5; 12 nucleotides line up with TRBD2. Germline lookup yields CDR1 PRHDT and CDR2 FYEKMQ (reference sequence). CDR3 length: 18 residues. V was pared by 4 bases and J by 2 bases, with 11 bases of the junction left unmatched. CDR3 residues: CASSYADGLAGKQETQYF. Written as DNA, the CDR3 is TGTGCCAGCAGCTACGCGGACGGACTAGCGGGGAAACAAGAGACCCAGTACTTC.

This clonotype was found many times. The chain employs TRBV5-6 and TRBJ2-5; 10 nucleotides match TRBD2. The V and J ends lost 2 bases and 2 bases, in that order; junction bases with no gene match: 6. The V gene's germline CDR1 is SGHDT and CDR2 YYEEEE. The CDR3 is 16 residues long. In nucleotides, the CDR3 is TGTGCCAGCAGCTTCGGCAGGACTAGCGGTCAAGAGACCCAGTACTTC. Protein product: CASSFGRTSGQETQYF.

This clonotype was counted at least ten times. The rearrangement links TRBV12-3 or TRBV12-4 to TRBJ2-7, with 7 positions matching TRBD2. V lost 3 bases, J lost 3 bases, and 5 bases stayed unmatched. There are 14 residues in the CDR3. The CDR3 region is CASSFAGVVYEQYF. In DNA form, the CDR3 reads TGTGCCAGCAGTTTTGCGGGGGTCGTCTACGAGCAGTACTTC.

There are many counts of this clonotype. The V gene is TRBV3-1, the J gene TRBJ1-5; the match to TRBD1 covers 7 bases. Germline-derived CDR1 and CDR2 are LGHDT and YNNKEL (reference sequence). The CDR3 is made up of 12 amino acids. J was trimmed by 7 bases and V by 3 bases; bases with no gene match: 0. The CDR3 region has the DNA TGTGCCAGCAGCCAGGGACAGCAGCCCCAGCATTTT. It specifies CASSQGQQPQHF.

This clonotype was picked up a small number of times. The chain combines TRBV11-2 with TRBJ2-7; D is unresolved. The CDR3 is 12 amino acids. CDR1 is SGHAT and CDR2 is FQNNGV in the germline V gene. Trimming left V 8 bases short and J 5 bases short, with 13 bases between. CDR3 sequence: CASSLGNHEQYF. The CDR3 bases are TGTGCCAGCTCCCTTGGGAACCACGAGCAGTACTTC.

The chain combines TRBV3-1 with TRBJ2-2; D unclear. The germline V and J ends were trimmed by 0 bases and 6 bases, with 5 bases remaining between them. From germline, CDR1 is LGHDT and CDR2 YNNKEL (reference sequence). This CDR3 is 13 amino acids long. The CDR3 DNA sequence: TGTGCCAGCAGCCAAGATTTGGCCGGGGAGCTGTTTTTT. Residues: CASSQDLAGELFF.

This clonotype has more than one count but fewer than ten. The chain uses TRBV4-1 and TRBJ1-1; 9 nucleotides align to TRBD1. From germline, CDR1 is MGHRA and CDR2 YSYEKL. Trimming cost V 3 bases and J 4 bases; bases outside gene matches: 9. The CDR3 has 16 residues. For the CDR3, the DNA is TGCGCCAGCAGCCAGGAAGGGACAGGGCGGAGCACTGAAGCTTTCTTT. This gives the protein CASSQEGTGRSTEAFF.

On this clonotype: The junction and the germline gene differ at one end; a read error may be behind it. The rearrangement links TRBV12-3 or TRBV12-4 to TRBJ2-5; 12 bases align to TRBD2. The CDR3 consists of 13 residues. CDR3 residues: CSSCLAGGRDQYF. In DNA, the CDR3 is TGTTCCAGCTGTCTAGCGGGAGGGCGGGACCAGTACTTC.

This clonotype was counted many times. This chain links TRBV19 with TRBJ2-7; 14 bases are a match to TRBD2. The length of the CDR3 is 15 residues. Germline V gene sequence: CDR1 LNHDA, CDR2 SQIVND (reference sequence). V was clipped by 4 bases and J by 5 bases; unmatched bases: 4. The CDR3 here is CASSTGTSGSNEQYF. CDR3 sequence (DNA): TGTGCCAGTAGTACCGGGACTAGCGGGAGTAACGAGCAGTACTTC.

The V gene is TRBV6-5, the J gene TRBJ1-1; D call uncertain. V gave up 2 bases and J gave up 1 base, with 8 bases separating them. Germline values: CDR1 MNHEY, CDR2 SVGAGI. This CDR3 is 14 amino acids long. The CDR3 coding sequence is TGTGCCAGCAGTTACGGTCGGCCGAACACTGAAGCTTTCTTT. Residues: CASSYGRPNTEAFF.

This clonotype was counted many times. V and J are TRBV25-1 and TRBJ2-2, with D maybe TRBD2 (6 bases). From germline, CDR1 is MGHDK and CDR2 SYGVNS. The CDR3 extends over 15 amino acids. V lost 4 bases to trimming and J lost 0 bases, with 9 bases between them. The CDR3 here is CASSGLAANTGELFF. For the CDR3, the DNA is TGTGCCAGCAGTGGCTTAGCGGCGAACACCGGGGAGCTGTTTTTT.

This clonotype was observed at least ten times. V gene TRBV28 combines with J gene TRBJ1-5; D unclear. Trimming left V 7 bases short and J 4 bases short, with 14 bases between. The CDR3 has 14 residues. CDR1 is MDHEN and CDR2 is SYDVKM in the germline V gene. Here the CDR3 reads CASIDTRANQPQHF. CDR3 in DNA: TGTGCCAGCATCGACACTCGGGCAAATCAGCCCCAGCATTTT. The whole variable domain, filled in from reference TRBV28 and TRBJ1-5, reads DVKVTQSSRYLVKRTGEKVFLECVQDMDHENMFWYRQDPGLGLRLIYFSYDVKMKEKGDIPEGYSVSREKKERFSLILESASTNQTSMYLCASIDTRANQPQHFGDGTRLSIL.

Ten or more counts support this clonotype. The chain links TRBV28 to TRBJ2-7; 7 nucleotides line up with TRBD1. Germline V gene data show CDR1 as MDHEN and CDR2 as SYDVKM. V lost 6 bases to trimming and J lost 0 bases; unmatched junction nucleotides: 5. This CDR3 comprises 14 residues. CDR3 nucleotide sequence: TGTGCCAGCAGAAGACCAGGGGGCTCCTACGAGCAGTACTTC. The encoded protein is CASRRPGGSYEQYF.

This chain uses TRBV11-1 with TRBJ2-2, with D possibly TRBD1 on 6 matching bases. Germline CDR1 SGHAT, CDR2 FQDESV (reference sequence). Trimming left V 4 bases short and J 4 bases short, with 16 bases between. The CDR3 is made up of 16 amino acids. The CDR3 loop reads CASSWEPGHPTGELFF. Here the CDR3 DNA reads TGTGCCAGCAGCTGGGAACCGGGACACCCCACCGGGGAGCTGTTTTTT.

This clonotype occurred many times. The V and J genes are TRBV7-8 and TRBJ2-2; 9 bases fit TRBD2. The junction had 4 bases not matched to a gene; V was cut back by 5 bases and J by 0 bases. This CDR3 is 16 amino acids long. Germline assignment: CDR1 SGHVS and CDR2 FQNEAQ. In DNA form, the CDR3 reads TGTGCCAGCAGCCAACTAGCGGGCGCGAACACCGGGGAGCTGTTTTTT. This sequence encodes CASSQLAGANTGELFF.

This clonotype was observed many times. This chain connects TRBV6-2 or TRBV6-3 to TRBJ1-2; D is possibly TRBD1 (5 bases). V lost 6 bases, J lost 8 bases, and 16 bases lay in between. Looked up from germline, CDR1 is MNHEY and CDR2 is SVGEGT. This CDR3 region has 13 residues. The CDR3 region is CASSGHPLRGYTF. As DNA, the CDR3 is TGTGCCAGCAGCGGACACCCGCTTCGAGGCTACACCTTC.

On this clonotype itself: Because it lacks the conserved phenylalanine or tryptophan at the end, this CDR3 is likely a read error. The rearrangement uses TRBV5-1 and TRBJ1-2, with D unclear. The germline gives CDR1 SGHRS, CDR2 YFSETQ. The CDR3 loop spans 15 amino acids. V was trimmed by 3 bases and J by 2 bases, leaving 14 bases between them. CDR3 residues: CASSSTPRKNYGYTY. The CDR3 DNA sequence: TGCGCCAGCAGCTCAACACCGAGAAAGAACTATGGCTACACCTAC.

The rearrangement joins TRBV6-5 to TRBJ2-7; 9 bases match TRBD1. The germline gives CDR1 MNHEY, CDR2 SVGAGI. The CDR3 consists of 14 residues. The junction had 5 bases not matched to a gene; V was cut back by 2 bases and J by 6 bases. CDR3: CASSYSWTGAEQYF. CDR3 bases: TGTGCCAGCAGTTACAGCTGGACAGGGGCCGAGCAGTACTTC.

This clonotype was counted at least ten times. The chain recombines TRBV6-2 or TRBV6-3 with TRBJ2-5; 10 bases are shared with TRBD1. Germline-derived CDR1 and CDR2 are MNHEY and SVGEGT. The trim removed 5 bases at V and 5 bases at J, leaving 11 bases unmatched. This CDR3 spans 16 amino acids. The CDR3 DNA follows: TGTGCCAGCAGTACACGGGACAGGGGCGTATGGGAGACCCAGTACTTC. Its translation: CASSTRDRGVWETQYF.

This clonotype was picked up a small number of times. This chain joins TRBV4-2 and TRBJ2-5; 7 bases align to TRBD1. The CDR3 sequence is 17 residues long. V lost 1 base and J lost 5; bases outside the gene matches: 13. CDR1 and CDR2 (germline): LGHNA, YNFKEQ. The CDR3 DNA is TGTGCCAGCAGCCAAGGACGACAGGGCGCTCATCGCGAGACCCAGTACTTC. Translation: CASSQGRQGAHRETQYF.

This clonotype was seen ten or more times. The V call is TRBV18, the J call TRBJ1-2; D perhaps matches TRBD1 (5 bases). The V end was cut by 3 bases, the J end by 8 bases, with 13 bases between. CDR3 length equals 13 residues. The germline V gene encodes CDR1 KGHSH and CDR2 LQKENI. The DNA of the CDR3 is TGTGCCAGCTCACCGGGACCGTTCTCGGGCTACACCTTC. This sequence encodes CASSPGPFSGYTF.

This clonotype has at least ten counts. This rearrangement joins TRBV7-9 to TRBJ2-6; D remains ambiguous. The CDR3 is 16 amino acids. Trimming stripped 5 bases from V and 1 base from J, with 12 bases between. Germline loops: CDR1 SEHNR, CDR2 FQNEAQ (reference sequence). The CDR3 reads CASSLRRPSGANVLTF. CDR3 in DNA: TGTGCCAGCAGCCTCCGCCGCCCTTCTGGGGCCAACGTCCTGACTTTC.

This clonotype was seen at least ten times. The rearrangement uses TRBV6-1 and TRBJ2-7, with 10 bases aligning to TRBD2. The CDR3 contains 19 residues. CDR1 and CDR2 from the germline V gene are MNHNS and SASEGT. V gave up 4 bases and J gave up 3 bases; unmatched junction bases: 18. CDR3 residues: CASSARQGRPSGSSYEQYF. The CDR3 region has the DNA TGTGCCAGCAGTGCGCGACAGGGGAGGCCTAGCGGGAGTAGCTACGAGCAGTACTTC.

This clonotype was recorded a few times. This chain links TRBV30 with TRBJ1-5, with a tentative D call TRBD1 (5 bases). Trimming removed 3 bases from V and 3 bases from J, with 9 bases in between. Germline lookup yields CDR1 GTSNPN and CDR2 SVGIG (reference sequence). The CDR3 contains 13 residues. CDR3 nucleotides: TGTGCCTGGAGCACCAGGGACAATCAGCCCCAGCATTTT. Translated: CAWSTRDNQPQHF.

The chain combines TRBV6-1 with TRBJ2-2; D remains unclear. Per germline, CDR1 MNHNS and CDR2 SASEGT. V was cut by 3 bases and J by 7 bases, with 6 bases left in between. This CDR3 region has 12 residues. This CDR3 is CASSDPSGELFF. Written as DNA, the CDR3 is TGTGCCAGCAGTGACCCAAGCGGGGAGCTGTTTTTT.

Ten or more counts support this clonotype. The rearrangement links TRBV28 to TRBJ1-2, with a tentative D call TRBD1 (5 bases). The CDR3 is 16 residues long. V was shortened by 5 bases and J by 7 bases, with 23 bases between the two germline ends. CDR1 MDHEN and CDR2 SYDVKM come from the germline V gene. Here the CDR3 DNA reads TGTGCCAGCAGTCGTCTCGAGACAGCCCCAAGGGGTGGCTACACCTTC. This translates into CASSRLETAPRGGYTF.

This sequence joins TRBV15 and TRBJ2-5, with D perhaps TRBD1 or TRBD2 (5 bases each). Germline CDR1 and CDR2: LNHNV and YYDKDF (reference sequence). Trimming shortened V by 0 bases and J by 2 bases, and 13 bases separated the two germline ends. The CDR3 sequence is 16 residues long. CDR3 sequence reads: CATSRERGDGQETQYF. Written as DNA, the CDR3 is TGTGCCACCAGCAGAGAAAGAGGGGACGGACAAGAGACCCAGTACTTC.

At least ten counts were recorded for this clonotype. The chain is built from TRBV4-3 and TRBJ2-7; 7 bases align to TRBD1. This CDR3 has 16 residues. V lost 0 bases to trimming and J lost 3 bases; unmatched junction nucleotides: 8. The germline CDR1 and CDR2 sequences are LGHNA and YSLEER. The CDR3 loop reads CASSQDLGTEGYEQYF. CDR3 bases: TGCGCCAGCAGCCAAGATTTAGGGACAGAAGGCTACGAGCAGTACTTC.